This T cell receptor beta chain was retrieved from a study of tumor-infiltrating lymphocytes in primary liver carcinoma. Germline V gene data show CDR1 as SGHNT and CDR2 as YYREEE (reference sequence). The CDR3 has 16 amino acids. The template, approximately 500 ng total RNA, yielded TCR beta cDNA made with a constant-region primer. For TCR beta, libraries were produced by three nested multiplex PCR rounds using slightly modified ARM-PCR. TRBV1-TRBV30 forward primers and a C-beta reverse primer were used in the first two PCR rounds, which each ran for approximately 11 cycles. Using its own MiXCR run on the multiplex PCR reads, TCRdb lists one record per CDR3 protein. The table lists about 310,000 distinct CDR3 sequences, around three fifths of them singletons, with approximately 15% in the top ten. Unsorted whole blood served as the source of blood RNA, and germline DNA was extracted as well. As concerns this clonotype: At one end the junction does not follow the germline gene, possibly because of a read error.

The V call is TRBV5-4, the J call TRBJ1-2; D gene unclear. The specimen was peripheral blood. This clonotype originated in a woman aged 25 to 39 with primary liver carcinoma and hepatitis B virus infection. CDR3 sequence reads: CANSYGPGRPEYGYTF. As DNA, the CDR3 is TGTGCCAACAGCTATGGACCCGGACGGCCGGAATATGGCTACACCTTC.